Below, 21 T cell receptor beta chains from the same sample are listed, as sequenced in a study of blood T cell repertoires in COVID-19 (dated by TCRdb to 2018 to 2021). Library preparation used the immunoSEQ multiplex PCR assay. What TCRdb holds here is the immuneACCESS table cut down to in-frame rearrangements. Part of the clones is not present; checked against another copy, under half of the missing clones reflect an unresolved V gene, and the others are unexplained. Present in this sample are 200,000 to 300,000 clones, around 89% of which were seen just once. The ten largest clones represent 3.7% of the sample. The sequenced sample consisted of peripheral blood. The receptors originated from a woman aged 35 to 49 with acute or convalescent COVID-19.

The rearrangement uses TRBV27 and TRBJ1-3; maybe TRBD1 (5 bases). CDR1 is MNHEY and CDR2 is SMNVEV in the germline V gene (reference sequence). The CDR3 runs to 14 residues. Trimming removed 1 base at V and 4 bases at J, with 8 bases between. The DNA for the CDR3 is TGTGCCAGCAGTTTATTAGGGGCCGGAAACACCATATATTTT. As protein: CASSLLGAGNTIYF.

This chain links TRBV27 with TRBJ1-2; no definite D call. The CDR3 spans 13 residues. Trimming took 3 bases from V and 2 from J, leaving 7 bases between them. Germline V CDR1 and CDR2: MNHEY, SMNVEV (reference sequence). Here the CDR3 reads CASSLGRNYGYTF. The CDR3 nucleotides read TGTGCCAGCAGTTTGGGCAGGAACTATGGCTACACCTTC.

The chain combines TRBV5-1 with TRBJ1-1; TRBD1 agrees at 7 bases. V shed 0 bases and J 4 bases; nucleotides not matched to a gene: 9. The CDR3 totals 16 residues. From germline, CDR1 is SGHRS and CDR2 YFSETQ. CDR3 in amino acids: CASSLGGGTVRTEAFF. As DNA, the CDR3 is TGCGCCAGCAGCTTGGGCGGGGGGACAGTTCGCACTGAAGCTTTCTTT.

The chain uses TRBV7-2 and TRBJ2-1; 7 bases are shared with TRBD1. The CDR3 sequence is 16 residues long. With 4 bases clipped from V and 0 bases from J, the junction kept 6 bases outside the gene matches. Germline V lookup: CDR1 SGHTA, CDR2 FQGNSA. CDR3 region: CASSSRDSSSYNEQFF. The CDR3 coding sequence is TGTGCCAGCAGCTCACGGGACAGCTCCTCCTACAATGAGCAGTTCTTC.

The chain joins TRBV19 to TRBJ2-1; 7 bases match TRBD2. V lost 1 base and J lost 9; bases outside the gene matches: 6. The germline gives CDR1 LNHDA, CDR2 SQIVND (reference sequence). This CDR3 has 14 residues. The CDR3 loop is CASSIGREAGEQFF. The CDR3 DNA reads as TGTGCCAGTAGTATAGGTCGGGAGGCGGGTGAGCAGTTCTTC. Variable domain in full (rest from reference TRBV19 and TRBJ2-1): DGGITQSPKYLFRKEGQNVTLSCEQNLNHDAMYWYRQDPGQGLRLIYYSQIVNDFQKGDIAEGYSVSREKKESFPLTVTSAQKNPTAFYLCASSIGREAGEQFFGPGTRLTVL.

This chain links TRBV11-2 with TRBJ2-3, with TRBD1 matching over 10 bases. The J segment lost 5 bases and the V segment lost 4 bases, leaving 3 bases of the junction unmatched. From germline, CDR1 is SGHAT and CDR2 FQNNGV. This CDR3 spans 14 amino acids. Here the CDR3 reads CASSSGQGGDTQYF. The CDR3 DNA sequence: TGTGCCAGCAGCTCCGGACAGGGGGGAGATACGCAGTATTTT. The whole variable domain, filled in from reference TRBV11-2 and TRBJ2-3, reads EAGVAQSPRYKIIEKRQSVAFWCNPISGHATLYWYQQILGQGPKLLIQFQNNGVVDDSQLPKDRFSAERLKGVDSTLKIQPAKLEDSAVYLCASSSGQGGDTQYFGPGTRLTVL.

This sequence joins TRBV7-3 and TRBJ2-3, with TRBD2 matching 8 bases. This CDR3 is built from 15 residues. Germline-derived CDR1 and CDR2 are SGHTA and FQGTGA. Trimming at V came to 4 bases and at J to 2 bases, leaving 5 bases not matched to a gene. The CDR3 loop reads CASSSAGVYTDTQYF. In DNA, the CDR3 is TGTGCCAGCAGCTCAGCGGGGGTTTACACAGATACGCAGTATTTT.

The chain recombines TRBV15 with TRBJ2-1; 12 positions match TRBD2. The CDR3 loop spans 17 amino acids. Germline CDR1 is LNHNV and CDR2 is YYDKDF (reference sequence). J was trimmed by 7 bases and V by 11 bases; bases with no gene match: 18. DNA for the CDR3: TGTGCCTCGGAACCCGGGACTAGCGGGCCCGCCAGGAATGAGCAGTTCTTC. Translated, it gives CASEPGTSGPARNEQFF.

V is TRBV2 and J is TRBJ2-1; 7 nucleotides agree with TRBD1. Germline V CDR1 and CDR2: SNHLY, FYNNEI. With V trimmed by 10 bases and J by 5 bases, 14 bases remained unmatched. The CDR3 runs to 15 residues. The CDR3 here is CAIKRSGQSDNEQFF. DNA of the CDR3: TGTGCCATCAAAAGATCGGGACAGAGCGACAATGAGCAGTTCTTC.

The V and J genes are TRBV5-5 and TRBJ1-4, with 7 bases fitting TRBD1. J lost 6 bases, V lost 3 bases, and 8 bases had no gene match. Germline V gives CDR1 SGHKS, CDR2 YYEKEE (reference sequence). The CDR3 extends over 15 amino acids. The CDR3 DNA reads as TGTGCCAGCAGCTCGTGGGGACAGCACTATGAAAAACTGTTTTTT. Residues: CASSSWGQHYEKLFF.

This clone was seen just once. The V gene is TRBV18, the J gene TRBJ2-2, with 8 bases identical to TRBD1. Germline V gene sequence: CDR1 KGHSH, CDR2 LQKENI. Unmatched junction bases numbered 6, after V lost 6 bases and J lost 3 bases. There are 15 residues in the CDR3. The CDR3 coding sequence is TGTGCCAGCTCCCTCCTACAGGGGGACACCGGGGAGCTGTTTTTT. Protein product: CASSLLQGDTGELFF.

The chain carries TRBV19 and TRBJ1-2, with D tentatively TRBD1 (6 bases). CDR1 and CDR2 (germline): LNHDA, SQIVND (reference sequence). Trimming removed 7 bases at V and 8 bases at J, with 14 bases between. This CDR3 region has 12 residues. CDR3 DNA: TGTGCCAGTACCACGGACAGATTCGGCTACACCTTC. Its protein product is CASTTDRFGYTF.

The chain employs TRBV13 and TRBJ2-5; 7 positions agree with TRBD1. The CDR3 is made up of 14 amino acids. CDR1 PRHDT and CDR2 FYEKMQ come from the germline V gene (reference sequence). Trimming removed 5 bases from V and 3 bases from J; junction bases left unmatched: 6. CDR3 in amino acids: CASSPADRKETQYF. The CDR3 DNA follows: TGTGCCAGCAGCCCGGCGGACAGGAAAGAGACCCAGTACTTC.

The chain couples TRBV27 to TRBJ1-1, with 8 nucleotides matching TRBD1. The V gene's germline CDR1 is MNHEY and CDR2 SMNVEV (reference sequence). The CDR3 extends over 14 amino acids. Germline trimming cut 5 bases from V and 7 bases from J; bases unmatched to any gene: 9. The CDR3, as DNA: TGTGCCAGCAGTCTCAACAGGGGGGTAGGTGAAGCTTTCTTT. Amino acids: CASSLNRGVGEAFF.

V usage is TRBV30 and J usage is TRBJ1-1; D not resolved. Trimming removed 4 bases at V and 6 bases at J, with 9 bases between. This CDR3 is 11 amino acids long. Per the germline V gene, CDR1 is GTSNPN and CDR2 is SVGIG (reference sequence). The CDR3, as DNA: TGTGCCTGGATCGAACAGCCTGAAGCTTTCTTT. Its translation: CAWIEQPEAFF.

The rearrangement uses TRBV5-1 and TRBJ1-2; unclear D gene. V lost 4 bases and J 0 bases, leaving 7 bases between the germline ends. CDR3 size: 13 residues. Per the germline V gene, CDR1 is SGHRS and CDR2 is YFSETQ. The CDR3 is CASSKQSNYGYTF. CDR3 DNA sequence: TGCGCCAGCAGCAAACAGTCTAACTATGGCTACACCTTC.

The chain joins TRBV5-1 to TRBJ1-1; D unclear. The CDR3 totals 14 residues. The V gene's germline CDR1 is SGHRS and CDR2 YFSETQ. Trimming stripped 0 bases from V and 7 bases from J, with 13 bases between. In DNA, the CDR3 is TGCGCCAGCAGCTTGGCAGAGGGTCGCGGTGAAGCTTTCTTT. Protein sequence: CASSLAEGRGEAFF.

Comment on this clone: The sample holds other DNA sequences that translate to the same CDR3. The DNA for the CDR3 is TGCGCCAGCAGCTTATCAGGGGTGAACACTGAAGCTTTCTTT. Its translation: CASSLSGVNTEAFF. The chain recombines TRBV5-1 with TRBJ1-1, with a tentative D call TRBD1 (6 bases). V lost 2 bases, J lost 0 bases, and 8 bases lay in between. The germline CDR1 and CDR2 sequences are SGHRS and YFSETQ. CDR3 length: 14 amino acids.

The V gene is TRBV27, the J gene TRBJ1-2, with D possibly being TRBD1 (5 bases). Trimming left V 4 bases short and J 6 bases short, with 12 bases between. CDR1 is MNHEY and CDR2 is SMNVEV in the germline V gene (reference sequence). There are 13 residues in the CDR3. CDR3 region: CASSSSGYNGYTF. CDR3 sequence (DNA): TGTGCCAGCAGTTCTTCAGGGTATAATGGCTACACCTTC.

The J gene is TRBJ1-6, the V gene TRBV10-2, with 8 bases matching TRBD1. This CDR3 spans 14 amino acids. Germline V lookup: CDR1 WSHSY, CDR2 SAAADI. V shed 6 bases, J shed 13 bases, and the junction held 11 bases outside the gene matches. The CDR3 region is CASRRTGIGGPLHF. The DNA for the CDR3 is TGCGCCAGCAGGAGGACAGGGATCGGTGGTCCCCTCCACTTT.

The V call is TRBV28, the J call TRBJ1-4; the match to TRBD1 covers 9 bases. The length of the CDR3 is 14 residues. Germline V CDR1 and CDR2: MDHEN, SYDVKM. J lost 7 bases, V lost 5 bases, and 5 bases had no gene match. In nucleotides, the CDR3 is TGTGCCAGCAGTCCAACAGGGGGCATTGAAAAACTGTTTTTT. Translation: CASSPTGGIEKLFF.